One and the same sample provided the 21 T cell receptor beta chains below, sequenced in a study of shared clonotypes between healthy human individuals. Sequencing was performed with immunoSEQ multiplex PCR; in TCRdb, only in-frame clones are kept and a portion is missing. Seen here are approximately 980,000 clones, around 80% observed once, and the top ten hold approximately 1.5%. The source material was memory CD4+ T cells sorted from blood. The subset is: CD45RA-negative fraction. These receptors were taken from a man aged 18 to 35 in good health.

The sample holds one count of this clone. CDR3 nucleotide sequence: TGTGCCAGCAGCTTGCCCGTGCTAAAACCGTACAATGAGCAGTTCTTC. It is translated as CASSLPVLKPYNEQFF. This chain connects TRBV7-8 to TRBJ2-1; D unclear. The CDR3 runs to 16 residues. Germline-derived CDR1 and CDR2 are SGHVS and FQNEAQ. Trimming took off 3 bases at V and 4 bases at J, with 16 bases between the two ends.

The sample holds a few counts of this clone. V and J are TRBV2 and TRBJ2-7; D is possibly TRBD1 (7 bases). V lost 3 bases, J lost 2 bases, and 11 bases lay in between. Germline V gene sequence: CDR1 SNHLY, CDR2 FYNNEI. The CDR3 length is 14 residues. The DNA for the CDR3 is TGTGCCAGCAGTGAGGAGGGGGCTCCCTACGAGCAGTACTTC. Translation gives CASSEEGAPYEQYF.

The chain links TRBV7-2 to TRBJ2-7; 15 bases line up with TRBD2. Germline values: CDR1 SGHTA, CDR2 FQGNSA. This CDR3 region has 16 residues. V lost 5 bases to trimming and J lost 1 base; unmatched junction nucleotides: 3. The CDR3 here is CASSRTSGRDSYEQYF. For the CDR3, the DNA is TGTGCCAGCAGCAGGACTAGCGGGAGGGATTCCTACGAGCAGTACTTC.

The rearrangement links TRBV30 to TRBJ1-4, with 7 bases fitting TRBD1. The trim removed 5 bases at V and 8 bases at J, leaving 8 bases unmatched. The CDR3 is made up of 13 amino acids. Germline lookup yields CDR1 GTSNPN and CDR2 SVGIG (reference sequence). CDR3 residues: CAWQGDIQEKLFF. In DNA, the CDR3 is TGTGCCTGGCAGGGGGACATCCAAGAAAAACTGTTTTTT.

The CDR3 loop is CASSPPVNPDYEQYF. Written as DNA, the CDR3 is TGTGCCAGCTCACCACCGGTTAATCCGGACTACGAGCAGTACTTC. V and J are TRBV18 and TRBJ2-7; D unclear. There are 15 residues in the CDR3. With 0 bases removed from V and 3 bases from J, the gap between germline ends came to 12 bases. Germline assignment: CDR1 KGHSH and CDR2 LQKENI.

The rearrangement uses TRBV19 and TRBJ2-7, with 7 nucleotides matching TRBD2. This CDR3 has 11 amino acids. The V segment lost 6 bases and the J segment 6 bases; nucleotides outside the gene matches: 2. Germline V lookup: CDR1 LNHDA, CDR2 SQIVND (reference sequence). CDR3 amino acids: CASRGTTEQYF. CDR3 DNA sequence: TGTGCCAGTAGGGGGACTACCGAGCAGTACTTC.

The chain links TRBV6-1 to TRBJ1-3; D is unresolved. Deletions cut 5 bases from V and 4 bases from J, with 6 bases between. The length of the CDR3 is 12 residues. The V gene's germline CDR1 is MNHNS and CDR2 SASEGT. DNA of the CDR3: TGTGCCAGCAGTCTCGACGGAAACACCATATATTTT. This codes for CASSLDGNTIYF.

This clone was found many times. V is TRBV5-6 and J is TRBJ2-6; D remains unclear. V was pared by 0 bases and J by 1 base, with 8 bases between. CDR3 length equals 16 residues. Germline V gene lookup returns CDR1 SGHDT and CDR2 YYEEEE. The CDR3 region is CASSLVTSSGANVLTF. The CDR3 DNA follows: TGTGCCAGCAGCTTGGTAACGAGTTCTGGGGCCAACGTCCTGACTTTC. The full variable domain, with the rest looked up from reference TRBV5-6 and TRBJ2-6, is DAGVTQSPTHLIKTRGQQVTLRCSPKSGHDTVSWYQQALGQGPQFIFQYYEEEERQRGNFPDRFSGHQFPNYSSELNVNALLLGDSALYLCASSLVTSSGANVLTFGAGSRLTVL.

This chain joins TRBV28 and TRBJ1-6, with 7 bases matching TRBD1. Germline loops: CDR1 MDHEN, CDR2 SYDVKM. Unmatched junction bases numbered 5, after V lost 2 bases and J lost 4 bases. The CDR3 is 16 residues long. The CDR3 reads CASSLRNRGYNSPLHF. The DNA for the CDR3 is TGTGCCAGCAGTTTAAGGAACAGGGGTTATAATTCACCCCTCCACTTT.

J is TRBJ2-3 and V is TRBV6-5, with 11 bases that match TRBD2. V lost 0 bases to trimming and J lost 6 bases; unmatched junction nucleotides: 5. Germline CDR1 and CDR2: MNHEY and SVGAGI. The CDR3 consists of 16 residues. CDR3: CASSYSVLAGVDTQYF. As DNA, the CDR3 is TGTGCCAGCAGTTACTCGGTACTAGCGGGAGTGGATACGCAGTATTTT.

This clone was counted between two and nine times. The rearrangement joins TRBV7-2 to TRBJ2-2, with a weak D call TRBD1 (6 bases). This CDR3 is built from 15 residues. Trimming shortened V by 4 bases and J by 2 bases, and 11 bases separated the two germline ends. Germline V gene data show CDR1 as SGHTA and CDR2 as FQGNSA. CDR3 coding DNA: TGTGCCAGCAGCTACTCGACAGGAAACACCGGGGAGCTGTTTTTT. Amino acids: CASSYSTGNTGELFF.

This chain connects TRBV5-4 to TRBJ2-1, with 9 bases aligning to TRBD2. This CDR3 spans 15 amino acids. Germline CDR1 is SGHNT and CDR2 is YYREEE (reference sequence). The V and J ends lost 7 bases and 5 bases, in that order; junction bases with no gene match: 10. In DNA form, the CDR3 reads TGTGCCAGCTTCCCCTGGACTAGCGCCAACAATGAGCAGTTCTTC. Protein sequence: CASFPWTSANNEQFF.

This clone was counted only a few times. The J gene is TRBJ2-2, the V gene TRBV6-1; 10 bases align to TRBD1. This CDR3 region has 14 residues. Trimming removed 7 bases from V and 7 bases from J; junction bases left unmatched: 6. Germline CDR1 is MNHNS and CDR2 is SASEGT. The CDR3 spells CASNPTGGSGELFF. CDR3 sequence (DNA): TGTGCCAGCAACCCGACAGGGGGCAGCGGGGAGCTGTTTTTT.

The CDR3 coding sequence is TGTGCCAGCAGCGTAGGGAGTGGGGCCAACGTCCTGACTTTC. It codes for CASSVGSGANVLTF. The gene calls are TRBV9 and TRBJ2-6, with D uncertain. Germline lookup yields CDR1 SGDLS and CDR2 YYNGEE. V was trimmed by 0 bases and J by 3 bases, leaving 4 bases between them. There are 14 residues in the CDR3.

The CDR3 loop is CASSEQENTEAFF. CDR3 sequence (DNA): TGTGCCAGCAGCGAGCAGGAGAACACTGAAGCTTTCTTT. V and J are TRBV11-2 and TRBJ1-1; D is unclear. The CDR3 is made up of 13 amino acids. CDR1 SGHAT and CDR2 FQNNGV come from the germline V gene. V dropped 5 bases and J dropped 1 base, with 8 bases sitting between them.

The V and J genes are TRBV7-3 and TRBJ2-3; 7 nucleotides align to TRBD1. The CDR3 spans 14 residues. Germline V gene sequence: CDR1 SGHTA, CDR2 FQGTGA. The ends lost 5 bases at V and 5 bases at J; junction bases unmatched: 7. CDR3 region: CASSPTDREDTQYF. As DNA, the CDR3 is TGTGCCAGCAGCCCGACCGACAGGGAAGATACGCAGTATTTT.

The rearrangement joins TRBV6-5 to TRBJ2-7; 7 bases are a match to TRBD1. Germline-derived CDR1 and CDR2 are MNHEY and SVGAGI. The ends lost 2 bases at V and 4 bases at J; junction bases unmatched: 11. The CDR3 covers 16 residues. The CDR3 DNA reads TGTGCCAGCAGTTACCTATCCGGGACAGTAGTTTACGAGCAGTACTTC. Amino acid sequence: CASSYLSGTVVYEQYF.

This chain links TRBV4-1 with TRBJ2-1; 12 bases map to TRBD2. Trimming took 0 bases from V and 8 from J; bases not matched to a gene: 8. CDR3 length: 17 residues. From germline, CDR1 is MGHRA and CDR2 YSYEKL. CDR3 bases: TGCGCCAGCAGCCAAGATACGGGGCTAGCGGGAGGGGATGAGCAGTTCTTC. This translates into CASSQDTGLAGGDEQFF.

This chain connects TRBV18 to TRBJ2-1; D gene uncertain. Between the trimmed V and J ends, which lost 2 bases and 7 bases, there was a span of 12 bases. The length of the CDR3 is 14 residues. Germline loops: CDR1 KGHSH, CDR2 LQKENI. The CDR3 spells CASSPAEPNNEQFF. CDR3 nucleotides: TGTGCCAGCTCACCAGCCGAACCAAATAATGAGCAGTTCTTC.

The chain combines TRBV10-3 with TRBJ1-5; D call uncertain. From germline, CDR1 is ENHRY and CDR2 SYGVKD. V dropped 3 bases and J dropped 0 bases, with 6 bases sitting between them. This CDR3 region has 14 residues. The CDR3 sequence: CAISDAGSNQPQHF. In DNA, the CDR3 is TGTGCCATCAGTGATGCAGGTAGCAATCAGCCCCAGCATTTT.

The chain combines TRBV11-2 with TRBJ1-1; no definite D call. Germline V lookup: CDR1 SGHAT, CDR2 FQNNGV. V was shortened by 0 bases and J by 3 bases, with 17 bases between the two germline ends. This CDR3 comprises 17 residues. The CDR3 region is CASSLDGVRRLDTEAFF. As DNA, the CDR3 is TGTGCCAGCAGCTTAGATGGGGTGAGACGGCTGGACACTGAAGCTTTCTTT.